This paragraph covers one TCR beta chain sequence. A junction boundary mismatches the germline segment, possibly from a read error. This sample's RNA came from whole unsorted tissue. The data derive from a study of tumor and adjacent non-tumor tissue in lung cancer. A modified ARM-PCR protocol with three rounds of nested PCR amplified TCRbeta. One entry per CDR3 protein, called by TCRdb with MiXCR from the multiplex PCR reads. The sample has approximately 86,000 distinct CDR3 sequences; around 70% are singletons. The CDR3 runs 17 residues. Germline V lookup: CDR1 MGHRA, CDR2 YSYEKL. The source is a woman aged 40 to 50 with non-small cell lung cancer. Material: lung tumor tissue. The chain links TRBV4-1 to TRBJ2-3, with 9 nucleotides matching TRBD2. For the CDR3, the DNA is TGCGCCAGCAGTCAAGACAGGGCTAGCGGGATCTCGGATACGCAGTATTTT. Translating gives CASSQDRASGISDTQYF.